This paragraph reports one T cell receptor (beta chain). This specimen belongs to a study of blood T cell repertoires in COVID-19. Study details: Samples representing acute and convalescent COVID-19 were sourced from the United States, Italy and Spain. Sample material is recorded as cDNA or gDNA derived from T cells, B-cell-depleted T cells, or PBMCs.

Methods used by the authors: Researchers report that nucleated cell counts were estimated from reference gene primer amplification. Method: immunoSEQ multiplex PCR; TCRdb's copy keeps in-frame clones and lacks some. That table supplies the V and J calls and clone size; D and trimming were determined from the DNA. The sample lists roughly 170,000 clones, around 86% occurring once. This clonotype originated in a man between 40 and 49 years old with active or convalescent COVID-19. The source material was peripheral blood.

Here the CDR3 DNA reads TGTGCCAGCAGCCAAGGTTTGCCGACGGAGAATCAGCCCCAGCATTTT. Residues: CASSQGLPTENQPQHF. The chain recombines TRBV3-1 (or the pseudogene TRBV3-2) with TRBJ1-5; D is undetermined. The V end was cut by 1 base, the J end by 4 bases, with 14 bases between. The germline gives CDR1 LGHDT, CDR2 YNNKEL (reference sequence). The CDR3 extends over 16 amino acids.